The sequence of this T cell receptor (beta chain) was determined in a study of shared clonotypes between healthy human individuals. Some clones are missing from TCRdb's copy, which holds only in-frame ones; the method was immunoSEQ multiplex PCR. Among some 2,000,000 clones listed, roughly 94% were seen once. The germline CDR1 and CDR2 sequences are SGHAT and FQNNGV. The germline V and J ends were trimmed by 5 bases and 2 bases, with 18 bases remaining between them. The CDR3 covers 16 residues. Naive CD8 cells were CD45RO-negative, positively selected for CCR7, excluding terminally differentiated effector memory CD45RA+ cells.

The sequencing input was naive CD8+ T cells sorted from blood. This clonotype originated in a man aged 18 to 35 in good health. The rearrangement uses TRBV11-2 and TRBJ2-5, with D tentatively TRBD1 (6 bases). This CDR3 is CASSVDSGTFQETQYF. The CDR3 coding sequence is TGTGCCAGCAGCGTTGACTCCGGGACATTTCAAGAGACCCAGTACTTC.